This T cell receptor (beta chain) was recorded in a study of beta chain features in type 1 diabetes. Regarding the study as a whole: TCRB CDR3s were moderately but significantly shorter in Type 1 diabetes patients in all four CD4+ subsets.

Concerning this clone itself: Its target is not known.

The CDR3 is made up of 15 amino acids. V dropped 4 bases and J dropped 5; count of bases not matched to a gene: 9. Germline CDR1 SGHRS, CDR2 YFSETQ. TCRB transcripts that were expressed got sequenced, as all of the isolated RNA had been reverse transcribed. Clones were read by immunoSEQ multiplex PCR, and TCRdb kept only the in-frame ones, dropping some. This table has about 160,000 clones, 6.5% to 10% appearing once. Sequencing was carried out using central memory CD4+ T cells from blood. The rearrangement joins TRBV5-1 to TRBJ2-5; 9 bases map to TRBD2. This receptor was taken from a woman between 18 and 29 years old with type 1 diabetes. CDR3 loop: CASSVSGRREETQYF. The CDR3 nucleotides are TGCGCCAGCAGCGTTAGCGGGAGAAGGGAGGAGACCCAGTACTTC.